This T cell receptor beta chain was obtained from a study of STAT3 mutations in large granular lymphocyte leukemia. The wider study: Roughly half the longitudinally sequenced T-LGLL patients had canonical STAT3 mutations. Broader study findings: Every T-LGLL patient had at least one immunodominant TCRbeta clonotype. Variable sampling intervals and differing treatment regimens complicated linking therapy response to TCR clonal burden changes. A small but highly pathogenic clone may have been missed. TCR clonotype switching after therapy occurred in about 35% of the 18 patients.

V shed 0 bases and J shed 2 bases, with 7 bases lying between them. Germline V gene sequence: CDR1 KGHSH, CDR2 LQKENI. The CDR3 consists of 14 residues. For this clone: Its antigen is not known.

Using immunoSEQ multiplex PCR, the repertoire was profiled, and TCRdb retains in-frame clones only, with some absent. The sample records roughly 25,000 clones, 85% to 95% being singletons. The TCR was taken from a man aged 40-55 years with T-cell large granular lymphocyte leukemia. Some clones in this sample may be carry-over from other donors' samples. The chain carries TRBV18 and TRBJ2-5; D is uncertain. Sequenced sample: peripheral blood mononuclear cells. For the CDR3, the DNA is TGTGCCAGCTCACCACCGATGAGACAAGAGACCCAGTACTTC. This sequence encodes CASSPPMRQETQYF.